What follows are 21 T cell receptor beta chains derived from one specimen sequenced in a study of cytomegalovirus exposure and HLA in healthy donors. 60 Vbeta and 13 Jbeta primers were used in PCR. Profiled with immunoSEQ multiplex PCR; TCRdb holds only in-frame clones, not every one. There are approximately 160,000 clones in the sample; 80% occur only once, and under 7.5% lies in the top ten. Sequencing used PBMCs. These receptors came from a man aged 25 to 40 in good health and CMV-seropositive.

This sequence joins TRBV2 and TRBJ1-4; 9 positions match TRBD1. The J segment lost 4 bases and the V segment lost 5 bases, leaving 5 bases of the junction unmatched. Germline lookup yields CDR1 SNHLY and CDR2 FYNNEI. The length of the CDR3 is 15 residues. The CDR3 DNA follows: TGTGCCAGCAGTCGTGACAGGGGGTTTAATGAAAAACTGTTTTTT. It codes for CASSRDRGFNEKLFF.

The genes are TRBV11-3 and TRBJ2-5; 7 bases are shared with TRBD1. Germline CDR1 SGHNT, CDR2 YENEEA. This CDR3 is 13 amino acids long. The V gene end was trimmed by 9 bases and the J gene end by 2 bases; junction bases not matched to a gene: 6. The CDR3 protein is CASRDRFQETQYF. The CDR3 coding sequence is TGTGCCAGTCGGGACAGATTTCAAGAGACCCAGTACTTC.

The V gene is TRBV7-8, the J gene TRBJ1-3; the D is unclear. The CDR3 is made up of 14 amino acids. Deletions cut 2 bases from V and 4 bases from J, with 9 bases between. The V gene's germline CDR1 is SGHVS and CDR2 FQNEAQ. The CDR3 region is CASSLSGRGNTIYF. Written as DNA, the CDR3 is TGTGCCAGCAGCTTAAGCGGAAGAGGAAACACCATATATTTT.

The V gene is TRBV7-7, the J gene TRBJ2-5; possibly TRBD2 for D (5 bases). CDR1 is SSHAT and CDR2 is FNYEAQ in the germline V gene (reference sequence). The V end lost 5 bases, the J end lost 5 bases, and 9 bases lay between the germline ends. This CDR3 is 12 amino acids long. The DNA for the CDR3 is TGTGCCAGCAGCCCTCGAGGGGAGACCCAGTACTTC. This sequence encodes CASSPRGETQYF.

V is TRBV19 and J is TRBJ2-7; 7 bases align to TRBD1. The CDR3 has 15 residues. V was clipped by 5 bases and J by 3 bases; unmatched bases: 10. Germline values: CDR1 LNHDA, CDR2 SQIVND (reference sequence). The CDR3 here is CASSPGMTGYYEQYF. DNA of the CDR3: TGTGCCAGTAGTCCAGGGATGACAGGGTACTACGAGCAGTACTTC.

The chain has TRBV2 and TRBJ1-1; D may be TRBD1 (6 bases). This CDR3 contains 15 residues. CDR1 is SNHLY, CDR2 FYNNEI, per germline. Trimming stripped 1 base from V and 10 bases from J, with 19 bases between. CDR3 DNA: TGTGCCAGCAGTGAAGTCCGAACTAACAGGGTTGGAGCTTTCTTT. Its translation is CASSEVRTNRVGAFF. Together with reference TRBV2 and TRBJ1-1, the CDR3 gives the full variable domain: EPEVTQTPSHQVTQMGQEVILRCVPISNHLYFYWYRQILGQKVEFLVSFYNNEISEKSEIFDDQFSVERPDGSNFTLKIRSTKLEDSAMYFCASSEVRTNRVGAFFGQGTRLTVV.

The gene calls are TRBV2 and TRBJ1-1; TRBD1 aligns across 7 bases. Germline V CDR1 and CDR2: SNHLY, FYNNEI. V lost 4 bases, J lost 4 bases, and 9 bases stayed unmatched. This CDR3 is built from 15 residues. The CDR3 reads CASSATGALVTEAFF. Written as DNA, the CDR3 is TGTGCCAGCAGTGCTACAGGGGCTTTGGTCACTGAAGCTTTCTTT.

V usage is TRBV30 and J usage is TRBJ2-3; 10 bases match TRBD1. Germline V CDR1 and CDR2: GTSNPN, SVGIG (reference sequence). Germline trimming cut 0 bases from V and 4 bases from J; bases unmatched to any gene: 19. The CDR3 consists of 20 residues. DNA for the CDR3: TGTGCCTGGAGTGTGAAGAGGGGGGACAGGGGATTTAATGCCTCAGATACGCAGTATTTT. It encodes CAWSVKRGDRGFNASDTQYF.

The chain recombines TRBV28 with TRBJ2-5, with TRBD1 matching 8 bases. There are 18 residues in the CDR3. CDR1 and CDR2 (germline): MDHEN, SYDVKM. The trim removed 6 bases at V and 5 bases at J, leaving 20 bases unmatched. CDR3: CASSPGLGTQGARETQYF. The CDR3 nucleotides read TGTGCCAGCAGCCCGGGACTGGGTACGCAGGGGGCCCGGGAGACCCAGTACTTC.

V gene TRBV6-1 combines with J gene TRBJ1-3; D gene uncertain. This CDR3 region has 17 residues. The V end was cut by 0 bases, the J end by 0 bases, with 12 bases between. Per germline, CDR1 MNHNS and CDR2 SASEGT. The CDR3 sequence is CASSEAPETFSGNTIYF. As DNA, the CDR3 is TGTGCCAGCAGTGAAGCGCCAGAGACTTTCTCTGGAAACACCATATATTTT.

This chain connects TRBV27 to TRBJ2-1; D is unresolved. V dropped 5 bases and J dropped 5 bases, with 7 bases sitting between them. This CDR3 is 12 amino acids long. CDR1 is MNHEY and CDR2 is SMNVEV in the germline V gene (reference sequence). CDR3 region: CASSPNNNEQFF. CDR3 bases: TGTGCCAGCAGTCCAAACAACAATGAGCAGTTCTTC.

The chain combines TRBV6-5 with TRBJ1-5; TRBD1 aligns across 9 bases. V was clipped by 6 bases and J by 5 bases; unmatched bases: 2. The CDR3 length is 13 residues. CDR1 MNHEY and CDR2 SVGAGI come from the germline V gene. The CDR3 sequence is CASRRTGDQPQHF. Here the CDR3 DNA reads TGTGCCAGCAGGCGGACAGGGGATCAGCCCCAGCATTTT.

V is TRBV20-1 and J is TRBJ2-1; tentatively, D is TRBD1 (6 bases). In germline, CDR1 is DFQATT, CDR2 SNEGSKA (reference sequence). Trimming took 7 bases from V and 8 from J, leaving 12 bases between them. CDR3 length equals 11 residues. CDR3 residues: CSGTGHDEQFF. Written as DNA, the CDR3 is TGCAGTGGTACAGGGCACGATGAGCAGTTCTTC.

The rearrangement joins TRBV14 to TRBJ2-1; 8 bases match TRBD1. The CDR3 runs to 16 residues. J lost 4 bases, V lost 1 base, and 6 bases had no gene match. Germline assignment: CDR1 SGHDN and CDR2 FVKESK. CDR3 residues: CASSQADRALYNEQFF. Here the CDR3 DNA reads TGTGCCAGCAGCCAAGCGGACAGGGCTTTGTACAATGAGCAGTTCTTC.

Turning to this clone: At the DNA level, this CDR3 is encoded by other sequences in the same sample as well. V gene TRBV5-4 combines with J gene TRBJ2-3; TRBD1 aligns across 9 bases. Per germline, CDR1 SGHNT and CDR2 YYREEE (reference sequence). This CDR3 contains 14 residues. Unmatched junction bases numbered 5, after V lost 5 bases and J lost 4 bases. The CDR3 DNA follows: TGTGCCAGCAGTCCGGGACAGGGATCAGATACGCAGTATTTT. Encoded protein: CASSPGQGSDTQYF.

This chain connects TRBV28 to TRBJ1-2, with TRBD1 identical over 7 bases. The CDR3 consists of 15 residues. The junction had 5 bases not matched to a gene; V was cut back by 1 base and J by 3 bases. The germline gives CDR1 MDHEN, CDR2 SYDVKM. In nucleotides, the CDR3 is TGTGCCAGCAGTTTATTATCAGGACAGGACTATGGCTACACCTTC. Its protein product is CASSLLSGQDYGYTF.

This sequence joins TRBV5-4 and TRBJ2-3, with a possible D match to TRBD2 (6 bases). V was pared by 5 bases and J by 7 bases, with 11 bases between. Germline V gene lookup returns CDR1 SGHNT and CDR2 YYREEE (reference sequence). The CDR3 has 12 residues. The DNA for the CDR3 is TGTGCCAGCAGTCGTCTAGCGAATACGCAGTATTTT. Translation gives CASSRLANTQYF.

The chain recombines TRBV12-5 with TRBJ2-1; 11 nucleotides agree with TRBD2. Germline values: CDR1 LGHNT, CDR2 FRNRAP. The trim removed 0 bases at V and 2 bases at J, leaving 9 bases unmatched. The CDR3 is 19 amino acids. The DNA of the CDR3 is TGTGCTAGTGGTTTGGTACGGGGGTCGACTAGCGGGGCCTACAATGAGCAGTTCTTC. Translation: CASGLVRGSTSGAYNEQFF.

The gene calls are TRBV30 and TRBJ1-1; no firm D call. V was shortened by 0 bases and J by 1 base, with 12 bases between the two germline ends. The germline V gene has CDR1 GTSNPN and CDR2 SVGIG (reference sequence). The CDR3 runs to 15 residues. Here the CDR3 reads CAWSVPGVTNTEAFF. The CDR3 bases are TGTGCCTGGAGTGTACCCGGGGTGACGAACACTGAAGCTTTCTTT. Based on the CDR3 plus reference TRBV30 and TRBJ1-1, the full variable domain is SQTIHQWPATLVQPVGSPLSLECTVEGTSNPNLYWYRQAAGRGLQLLFYSVGIGQISSEVPQNLSASRPQDRQFILSSKKLLLSDSGFYLCAWSVPGVTNTEAFFGQGTRLTVV.

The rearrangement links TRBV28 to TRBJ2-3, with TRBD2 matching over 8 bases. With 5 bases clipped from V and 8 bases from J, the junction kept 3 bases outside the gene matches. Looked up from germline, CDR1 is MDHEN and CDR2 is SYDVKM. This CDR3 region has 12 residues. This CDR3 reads CASSRTSPTQYF. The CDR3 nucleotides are TGTGCCAGCAGTCGGACTAGCCCTACGCAGTATTTT.

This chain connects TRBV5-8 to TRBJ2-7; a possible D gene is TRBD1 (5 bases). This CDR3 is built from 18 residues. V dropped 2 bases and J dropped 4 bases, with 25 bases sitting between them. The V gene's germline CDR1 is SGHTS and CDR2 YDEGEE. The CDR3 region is CASSFRAPRGSGGYEQYF. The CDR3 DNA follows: TGTGCCAGCAGCTTCCGGGCCCCAAGGGGCTCAGGTGGTTACGAGCAGTACTTC.